This T cell receptor beta chain was obtained from a study of sequential checkpoint blockade in melanoma. Assay: immunoSEQ multiplex PCR; the TCRdb copy retains only in-frame clones and omits some. The sample carries under 25,000 clones, just under 75% recorded once. The CDR3 is 14 residues long. Germline V gene data show CDR1 as SGDLS and CDR2 as YYNGEE. J gave up 0 bases and V 2 bases, and 2 bases lay outside the gene matches. Stated treatment: randomized to nivolumab then ipilimumab (arm A) or the reverse (arm B). Patients had received no earlier DNA-damaging chemotherapy. The chain combines TRBV9 with TRBJ2-7; 7 positions match TRBD1. The source was CD8+ T cells sorted from blood (inferred from file names), collected from a patient given nivolumab and ipilimumab in sequence. The TCR was taken from a human donor with melanoma. DNA of the CDR3: TGTGCCAGCAGCGTCCGGGACAGCTCCTACGAGCAGTACTTC. It codes for CASSVRDSSYEQYF.